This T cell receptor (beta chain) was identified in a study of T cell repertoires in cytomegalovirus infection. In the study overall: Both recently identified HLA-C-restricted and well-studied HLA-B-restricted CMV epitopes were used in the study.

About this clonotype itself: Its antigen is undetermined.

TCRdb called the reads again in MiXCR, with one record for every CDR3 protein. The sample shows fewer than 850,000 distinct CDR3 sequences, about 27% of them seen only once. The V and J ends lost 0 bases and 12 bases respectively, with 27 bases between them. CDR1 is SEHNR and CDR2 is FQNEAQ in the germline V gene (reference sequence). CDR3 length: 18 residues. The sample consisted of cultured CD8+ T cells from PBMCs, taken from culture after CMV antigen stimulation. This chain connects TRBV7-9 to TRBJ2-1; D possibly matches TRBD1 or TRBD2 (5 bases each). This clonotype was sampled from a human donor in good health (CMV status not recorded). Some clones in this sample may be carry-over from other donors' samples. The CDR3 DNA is TGTGCCAGCAGCTTAGCTATATGGGACGCAGACATGACGATTGGGCAGTTCTTC. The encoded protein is CASSLAIWDADMTIGQFF.